Listed here is a single T cell receptor (beta chain). Many counts were recorded for this clonotype. No cognate antigen has been identified for it. Base qualities are not at hand, and no much larger clone is one base apart. The sample comes from a study of T cells in Graves' hyperthyroidism and ophthalmopathy (dated by TCRdb to about 2019). About the study as a whole: Peripheral blood samples were taken at initial diagnosis, before any treatment was given. In several Graves' hyperthyroidism patients, the study also compared T-cell repertoires from thyroid tissue with T-cell repertoires from blood. Following sampling, methimazole starting at 30 mg daily was given to hyperthyroidism patients, and high-dose intravenous methylprednisolone was given to ophthalmopathy patients. For training and testing, the 110 or so patients in the discovery cohort were randomly divided in a 7:3 ratio. According to the paper, TCR Vbeta CDR3 sequencing was carried out on 135 peripheral blood samples, which came from more than 40 ophthalmopathy, around 75 hyperthyroidism and about 17 progressor patients. To identify distinguishing TCR V-J signatures, a discovery cohort of roughly 100 patients was used, comprising 40 to 45 with Graves' ophthalmopathy and roughly 60 with stable Graves' hyperthyroidism. Whether ophthalmopathy could be predicted prospectively was tested in an independent validation cohort made up of under 20 hyperthyroidism patients plus 17 patients who later progressed to ophthalmopathy. Broad study findings and their caveats: In validation, the model predicted progression to ophthalmopathy a median of about 6 months before onset, with roughly 68% sensitivity and roughly 77% specificity. Sample size was not statistically predetermined, and blinding of investigators to group allocation was not performed. Ophthalmopathy was separated from stable hyperthyroidism by a 13 V-J signature model, with 85% to 90% sensitivity and 81% to 82% specificity obtained in cross-validation and 80%/75% obtained in testing. Most expanded thyroid clonotypes (frequency above 0.001) were also found in blood, which suggests that blood repertoires may mirror thyroid immune responses.

Deletion took 2 bases off V and 5 bases off J, with a span of 9 bases between the germline ends. CDR1 MDHEN and CDR2 SYDVKM were looked up in the germline V gene. Including cysteine and phenylalanine, the CDR3 has 14 amino acids. This entry keeps only the CDR3 DNA: 42 bases, framed from base 1. Amplification of TCR beta CDR3 regions was carried out from RNA transcripts. The TCR CDR3 was subjected to a first round of RT-PCR using the HTBI primer set and the Qiagen OneStep RT-PCR kit. The libraries were constructed in a second round of multiplex PCR and then size-selected and purified. Libraries were sequenced paired-end with 100 bp reads on an Illumina HiSeq2000. The study's own analysis went as follows. SOAPnuke was used to process the raw data, removing reads that contained adapters or uncalled bases, had a mean Phred below 15, or lacked an exact match to the constant primer or identifier. COPE v1.2.5 was used to merge the high-quality paired reads, and each unique nucleotide sequence was defined as a clonotype. MiTCR v1.1 was used to align the clonotypes against IMGT TRBV, TRBD and TRBJ reference segments. The analysis was restricted to V-J combinations with a frequency above 0.0001, which together covered about 99% of the repertoires. The TCS score was defined as the ratio of F50 (clonal expansion) to E x V (chaos), calculated using BLOSUM62-based TCRdist between CDR3 peptides within each V-J. Welch's t-statistics and random forest reduced approximately 520 V-J features to about 12, which were used in a naive Bayes classifier (R e1071). The public reads were quality trimmed at Q25 with fastp and then assembled into clones with MiXCR by TCRdb, keeping productive beta chains. Rows are unified per CDR3 protein, each entry keeping the most common DNA and genes. None of the V and J calls come from the authors' own analysis; TCRdb made them. This sample has hundreds of thousands of distinct CDR3 sequences in its table, and approximately 16% of those were observed once. The top ten clones comprise 28% of the sample.

Ophthalmopathy patients had moderately to severely active disease, Clinical Activity Score of at least 3, NOSPECS grade of at least 4, and duration under 3 months. The study excluded patients with uncontrolled infections, other autoimmune diseases, pregnancy or lactation. Diagnoses were based on clinical symptoms, serum thyroxine and TRAb, thyroid ultrasound and orbital computed tomography. Ficoll-Paque density gradient centrifugation was used to isolate PBMCs from 9.5 to 10 ml of fresh peripheral blood. Total RNA was extracted using Trizol reagent, and RNA quality was assessed on an Agilent 2100 Bioanalyzer.

The rearrangement combines TRBV28 with TRBJ2-2; TRBD1 might be the D gene, on 6 matching bases. The sequenced sample was blood. This TCR was sampled from a woman in her late teens or twenties with Graves' ophthalmopathy. The CDR3 region has the sequence CASSLLGGTGELFF. The nucleotide sequence reads TGTGCCAGCAGTTTACTAGGGGGAACCGGGGAGCTGTTTTTT.